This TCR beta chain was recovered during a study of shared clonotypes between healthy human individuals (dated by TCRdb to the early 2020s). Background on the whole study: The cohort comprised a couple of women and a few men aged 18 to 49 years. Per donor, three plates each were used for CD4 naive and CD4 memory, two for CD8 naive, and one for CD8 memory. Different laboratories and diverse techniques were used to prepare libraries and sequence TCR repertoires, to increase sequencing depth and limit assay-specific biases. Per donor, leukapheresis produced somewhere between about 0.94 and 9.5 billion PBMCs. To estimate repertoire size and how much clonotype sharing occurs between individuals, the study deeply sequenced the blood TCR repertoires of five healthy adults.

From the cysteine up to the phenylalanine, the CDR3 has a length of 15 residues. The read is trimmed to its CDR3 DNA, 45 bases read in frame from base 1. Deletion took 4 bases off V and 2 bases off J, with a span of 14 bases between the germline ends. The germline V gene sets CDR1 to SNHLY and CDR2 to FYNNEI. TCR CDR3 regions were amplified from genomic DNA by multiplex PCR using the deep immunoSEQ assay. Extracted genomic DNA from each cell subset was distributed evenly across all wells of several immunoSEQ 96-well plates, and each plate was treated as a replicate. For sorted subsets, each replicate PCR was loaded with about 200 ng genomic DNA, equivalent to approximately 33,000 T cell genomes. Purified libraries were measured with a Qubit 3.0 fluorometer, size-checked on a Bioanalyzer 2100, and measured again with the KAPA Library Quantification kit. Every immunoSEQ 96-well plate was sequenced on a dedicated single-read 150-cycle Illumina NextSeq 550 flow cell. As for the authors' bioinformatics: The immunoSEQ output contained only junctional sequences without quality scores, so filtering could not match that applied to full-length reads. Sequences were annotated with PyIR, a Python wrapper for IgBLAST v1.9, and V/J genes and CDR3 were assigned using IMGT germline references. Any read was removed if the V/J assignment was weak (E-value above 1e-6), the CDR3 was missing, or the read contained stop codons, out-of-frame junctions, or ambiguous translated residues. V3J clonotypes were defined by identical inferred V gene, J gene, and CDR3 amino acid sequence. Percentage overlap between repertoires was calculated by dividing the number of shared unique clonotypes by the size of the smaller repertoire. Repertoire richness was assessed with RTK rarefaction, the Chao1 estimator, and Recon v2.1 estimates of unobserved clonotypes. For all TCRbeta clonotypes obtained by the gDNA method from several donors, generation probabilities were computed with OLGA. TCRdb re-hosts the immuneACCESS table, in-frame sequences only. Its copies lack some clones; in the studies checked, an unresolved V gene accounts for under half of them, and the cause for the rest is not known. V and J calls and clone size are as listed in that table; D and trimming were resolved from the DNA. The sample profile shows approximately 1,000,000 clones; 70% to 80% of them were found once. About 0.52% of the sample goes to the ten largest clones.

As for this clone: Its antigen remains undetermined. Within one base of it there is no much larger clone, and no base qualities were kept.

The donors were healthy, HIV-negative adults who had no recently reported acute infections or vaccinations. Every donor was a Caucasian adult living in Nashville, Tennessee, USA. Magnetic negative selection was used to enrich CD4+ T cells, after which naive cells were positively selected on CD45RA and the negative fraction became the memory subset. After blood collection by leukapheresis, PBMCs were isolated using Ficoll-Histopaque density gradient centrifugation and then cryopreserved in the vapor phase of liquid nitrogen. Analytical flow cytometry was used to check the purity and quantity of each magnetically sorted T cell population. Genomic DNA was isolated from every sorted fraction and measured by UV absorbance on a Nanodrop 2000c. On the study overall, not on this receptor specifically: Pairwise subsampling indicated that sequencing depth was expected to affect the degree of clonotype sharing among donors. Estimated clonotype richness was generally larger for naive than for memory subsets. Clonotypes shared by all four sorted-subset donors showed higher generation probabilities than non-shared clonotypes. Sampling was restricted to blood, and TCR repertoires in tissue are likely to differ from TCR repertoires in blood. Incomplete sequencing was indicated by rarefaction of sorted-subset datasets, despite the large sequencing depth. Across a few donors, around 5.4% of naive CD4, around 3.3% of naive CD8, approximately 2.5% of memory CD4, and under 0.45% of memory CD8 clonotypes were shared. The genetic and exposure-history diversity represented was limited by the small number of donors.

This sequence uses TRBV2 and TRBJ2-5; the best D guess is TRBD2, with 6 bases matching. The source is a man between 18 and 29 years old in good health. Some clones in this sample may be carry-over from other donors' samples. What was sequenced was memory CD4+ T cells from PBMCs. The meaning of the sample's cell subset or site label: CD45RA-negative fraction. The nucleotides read TGTGCCAGCAGTGCCCTGGGAGCGGGTCAAGAGACCCAGTACTTC. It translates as CASSALGAGQETQYF.